The clone carrying this TCR beta chain was found a few times. Its antigen is unidentified. There are 13 residues in the CDR3. The V and J ends lost 6 bases and 5 bases, in that order; junction bases with no gene match: 3. Germline V gene lookup returns CDR1 KGHSH and CDR2 LQKENI. This specimen belongs to a study of early T cells in non-severe SARS-CoV-2 infection. A single record per CDR3 protein comes from TCRdb applying MiXCR to the 5' RACE reads. This table holds roughly 99,000 distinct CDR3 sequences, about 12% found once. Study-level findings and limits: Missing private and CD4 specificities, VDJdb matching favored anti-spike CD8 responses.

The TCR was taken from an adult who was a healthcare worker with PCR-confirmed SARS-CoV-2 infection or an uninfected control (not recorded which). V usage is TRBV18 and J usage is TRBJ1-5; 8 bases are a match to TRBD1. Sequenced material: whole blood, taken at baseline. For the CDR3, the DNA is TGTGCCAGCTCGGGACAGGAGTATCAGCCCCAGCATTTT. Its protein product is CASSGQEYQPQHF.